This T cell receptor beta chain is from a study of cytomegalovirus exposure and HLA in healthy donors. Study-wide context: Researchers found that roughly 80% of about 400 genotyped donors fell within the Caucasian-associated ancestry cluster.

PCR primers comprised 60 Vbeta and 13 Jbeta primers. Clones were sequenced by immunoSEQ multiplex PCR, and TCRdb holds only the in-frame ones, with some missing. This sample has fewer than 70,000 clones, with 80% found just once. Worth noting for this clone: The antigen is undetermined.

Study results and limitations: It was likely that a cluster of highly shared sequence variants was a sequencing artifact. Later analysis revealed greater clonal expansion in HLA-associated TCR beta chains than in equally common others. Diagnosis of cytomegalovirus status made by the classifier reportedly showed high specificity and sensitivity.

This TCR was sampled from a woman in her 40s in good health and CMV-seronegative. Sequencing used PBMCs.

The CDR3 region is CASSQENDRSGEQFF. The CDR3 nucleotides read TGTGCCAGCAGCCAGGAAAACGACAGGTCGGGTGAGCAGTTCTTC. The chain uses TRBV4-2 and TRBJ2-1, with a weak D call TRBD1 (6 bases). Germline V gene data show CDR1 as LGHNA and CDR2 as YNFKEQ. Between the trimmed V and J ends, which lost 3 bases and 9 bases, there was a span of 18 bases. The CDR3 has 15 residues.